This TCR beta chain is drawn from a study of blood T cells in healthy people across ages. Study-level findings and limits: Not knowing donor CMV status may have confounded expanded clonotype changes. Any conclusive comparison of naive versus antigen-experienced cells was prevented by using unsorted PBMCs.

In the case of this clonotype: Antigen: not known.

Primed by a sample-barcoded 5' primer and a J-beta primer mix, a second PCR proceeded for about 6 to 11 cycles. Each sample yielded at least 3 million CDR3-containing paired-end reads. TCRdb redid the calling of the 5' RACE reads with MiXCR, one entry per CDR3 protein. The sample includes fewer than 900,000 distinct CDR3 sequences, approximately 49% seen only once; the top ten take roughly 30%. Donors ranged from about 6 to 95 years old and were healthy Caucasians in Russia. Between the trimmed V and J ends, which lost 2 bases and 0 bases, there was a span of 6 bases. Germline V gene lookup returns CDR1 LGHNA and CDR2 YNFKEQ. The CDR3 contains 14 residues.

The TCR originated in a woman between 55 and 75 years old in good health. The source material was blood. The genes are TRBV4-2 and TRBJ2-3; D remains unclear. The CDR3 is CASSQRGSTDTQYF. The DNA of the CDR3 is TGTGCCAGCAGCCAACGAGGAAGCACAGATACGCAGTATTTT.